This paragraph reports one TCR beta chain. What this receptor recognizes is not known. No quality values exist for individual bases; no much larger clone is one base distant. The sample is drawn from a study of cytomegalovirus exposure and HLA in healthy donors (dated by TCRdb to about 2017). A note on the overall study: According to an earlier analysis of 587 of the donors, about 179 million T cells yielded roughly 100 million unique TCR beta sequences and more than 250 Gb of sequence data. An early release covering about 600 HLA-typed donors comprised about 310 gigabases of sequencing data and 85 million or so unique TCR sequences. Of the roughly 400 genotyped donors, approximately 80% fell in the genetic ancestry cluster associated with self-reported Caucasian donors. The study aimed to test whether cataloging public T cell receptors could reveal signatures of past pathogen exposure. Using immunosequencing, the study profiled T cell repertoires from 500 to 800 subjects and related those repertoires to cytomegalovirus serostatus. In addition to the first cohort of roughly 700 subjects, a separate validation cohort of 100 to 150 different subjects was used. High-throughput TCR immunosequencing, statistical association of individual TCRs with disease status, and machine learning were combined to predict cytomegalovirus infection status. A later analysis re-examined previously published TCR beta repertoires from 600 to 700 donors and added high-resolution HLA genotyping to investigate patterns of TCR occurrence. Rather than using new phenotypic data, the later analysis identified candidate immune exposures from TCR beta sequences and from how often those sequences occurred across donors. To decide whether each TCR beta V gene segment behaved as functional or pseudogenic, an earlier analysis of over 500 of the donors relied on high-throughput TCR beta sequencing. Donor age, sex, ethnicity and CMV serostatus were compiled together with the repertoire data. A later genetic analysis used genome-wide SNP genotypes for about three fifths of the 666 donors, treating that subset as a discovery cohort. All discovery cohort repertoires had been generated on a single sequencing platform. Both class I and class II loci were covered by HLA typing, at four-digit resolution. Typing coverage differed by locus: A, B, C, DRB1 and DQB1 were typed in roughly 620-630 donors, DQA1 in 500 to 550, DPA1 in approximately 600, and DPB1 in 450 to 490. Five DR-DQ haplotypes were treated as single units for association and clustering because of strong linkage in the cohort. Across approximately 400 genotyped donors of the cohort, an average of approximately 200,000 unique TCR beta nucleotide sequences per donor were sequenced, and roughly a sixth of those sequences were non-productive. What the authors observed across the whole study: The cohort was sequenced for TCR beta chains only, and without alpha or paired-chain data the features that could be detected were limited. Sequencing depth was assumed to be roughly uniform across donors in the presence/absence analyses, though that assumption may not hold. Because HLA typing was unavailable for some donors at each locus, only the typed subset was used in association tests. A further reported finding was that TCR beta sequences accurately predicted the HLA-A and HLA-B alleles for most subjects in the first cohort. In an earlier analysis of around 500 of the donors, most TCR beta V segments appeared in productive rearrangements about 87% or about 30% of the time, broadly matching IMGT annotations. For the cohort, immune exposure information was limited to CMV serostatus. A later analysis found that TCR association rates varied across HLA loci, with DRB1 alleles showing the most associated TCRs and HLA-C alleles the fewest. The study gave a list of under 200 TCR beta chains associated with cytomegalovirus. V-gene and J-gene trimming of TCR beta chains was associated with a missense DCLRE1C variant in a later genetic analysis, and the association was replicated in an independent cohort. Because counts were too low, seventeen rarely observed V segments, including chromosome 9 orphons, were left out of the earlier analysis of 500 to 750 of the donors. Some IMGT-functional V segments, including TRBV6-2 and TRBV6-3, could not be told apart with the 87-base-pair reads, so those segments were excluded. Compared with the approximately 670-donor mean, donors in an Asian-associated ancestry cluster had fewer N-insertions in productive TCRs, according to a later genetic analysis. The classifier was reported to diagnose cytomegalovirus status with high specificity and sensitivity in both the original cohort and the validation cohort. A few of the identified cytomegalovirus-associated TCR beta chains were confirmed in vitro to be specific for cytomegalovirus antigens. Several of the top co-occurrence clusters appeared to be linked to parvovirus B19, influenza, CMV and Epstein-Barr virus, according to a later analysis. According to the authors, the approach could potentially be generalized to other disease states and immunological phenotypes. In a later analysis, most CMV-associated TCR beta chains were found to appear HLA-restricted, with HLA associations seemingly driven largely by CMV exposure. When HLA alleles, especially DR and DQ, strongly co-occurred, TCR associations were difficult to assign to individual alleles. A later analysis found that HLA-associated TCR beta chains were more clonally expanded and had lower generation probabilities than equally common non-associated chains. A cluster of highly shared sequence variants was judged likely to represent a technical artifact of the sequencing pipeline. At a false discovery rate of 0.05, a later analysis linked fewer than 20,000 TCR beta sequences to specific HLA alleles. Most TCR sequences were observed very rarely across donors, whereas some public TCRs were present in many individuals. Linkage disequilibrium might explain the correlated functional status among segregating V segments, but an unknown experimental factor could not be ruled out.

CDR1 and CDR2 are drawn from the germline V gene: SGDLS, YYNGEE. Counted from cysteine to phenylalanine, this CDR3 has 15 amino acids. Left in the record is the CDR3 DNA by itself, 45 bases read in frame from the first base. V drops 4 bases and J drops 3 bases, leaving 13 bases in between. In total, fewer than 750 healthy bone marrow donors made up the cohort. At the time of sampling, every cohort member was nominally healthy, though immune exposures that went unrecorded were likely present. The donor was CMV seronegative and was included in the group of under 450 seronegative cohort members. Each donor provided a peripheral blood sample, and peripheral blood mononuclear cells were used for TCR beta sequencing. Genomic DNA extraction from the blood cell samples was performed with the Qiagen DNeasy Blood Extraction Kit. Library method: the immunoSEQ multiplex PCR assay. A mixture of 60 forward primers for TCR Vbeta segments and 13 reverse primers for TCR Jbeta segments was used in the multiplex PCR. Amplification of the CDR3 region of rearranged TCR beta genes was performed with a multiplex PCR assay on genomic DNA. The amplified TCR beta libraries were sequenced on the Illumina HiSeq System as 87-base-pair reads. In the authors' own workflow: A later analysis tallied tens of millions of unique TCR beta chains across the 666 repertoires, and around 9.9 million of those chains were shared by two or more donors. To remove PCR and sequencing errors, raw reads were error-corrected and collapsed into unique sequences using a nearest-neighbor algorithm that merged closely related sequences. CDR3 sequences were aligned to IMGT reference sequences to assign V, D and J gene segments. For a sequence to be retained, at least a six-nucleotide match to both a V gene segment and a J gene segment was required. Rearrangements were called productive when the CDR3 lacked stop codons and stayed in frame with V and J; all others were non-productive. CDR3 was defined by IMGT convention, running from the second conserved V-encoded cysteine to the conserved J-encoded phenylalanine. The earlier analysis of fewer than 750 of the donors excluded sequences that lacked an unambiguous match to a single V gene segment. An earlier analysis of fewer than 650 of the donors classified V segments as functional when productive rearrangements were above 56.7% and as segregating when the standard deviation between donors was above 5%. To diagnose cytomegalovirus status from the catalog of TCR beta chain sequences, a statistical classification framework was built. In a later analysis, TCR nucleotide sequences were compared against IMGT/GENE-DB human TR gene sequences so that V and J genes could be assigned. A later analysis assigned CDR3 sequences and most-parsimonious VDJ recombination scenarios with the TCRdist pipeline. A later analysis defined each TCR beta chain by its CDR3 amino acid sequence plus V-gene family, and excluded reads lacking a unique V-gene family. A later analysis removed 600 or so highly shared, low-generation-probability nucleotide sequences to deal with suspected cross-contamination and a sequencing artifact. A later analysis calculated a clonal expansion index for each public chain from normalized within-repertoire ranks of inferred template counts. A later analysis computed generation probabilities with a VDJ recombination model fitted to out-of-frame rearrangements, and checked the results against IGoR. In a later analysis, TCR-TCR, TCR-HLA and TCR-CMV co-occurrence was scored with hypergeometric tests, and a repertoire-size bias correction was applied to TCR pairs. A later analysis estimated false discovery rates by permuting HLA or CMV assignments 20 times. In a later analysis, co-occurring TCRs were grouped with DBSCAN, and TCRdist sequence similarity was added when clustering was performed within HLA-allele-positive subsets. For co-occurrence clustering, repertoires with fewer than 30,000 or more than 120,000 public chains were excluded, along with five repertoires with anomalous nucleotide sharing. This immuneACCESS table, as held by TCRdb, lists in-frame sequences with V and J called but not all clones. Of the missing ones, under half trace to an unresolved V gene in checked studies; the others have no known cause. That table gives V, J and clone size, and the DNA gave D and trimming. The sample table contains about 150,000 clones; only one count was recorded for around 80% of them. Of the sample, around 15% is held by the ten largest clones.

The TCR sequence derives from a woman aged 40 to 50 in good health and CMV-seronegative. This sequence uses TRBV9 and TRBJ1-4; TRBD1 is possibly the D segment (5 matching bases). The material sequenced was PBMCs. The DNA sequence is TGTGCCAGCAGCCCCAGATGGGGGGCTAATGAAAAACTGTTTTTT. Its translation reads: CASSPRWGANEKLFF. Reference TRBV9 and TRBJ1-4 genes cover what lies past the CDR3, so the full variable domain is DSGVTQTPKHLITATGQRVTLRCSPRSGDLSVYWYQQSLDQGLQFLIQYYNGEERAKGNILERFSAQQFPDLHSELNLSSLELGDSALYFCASSPRWGANEKLFFGSGTQLSVL.